This T cell receptor beta chain was identified during a study of monozygotic twins with inflammatory bowel disease. The germline CDR1 and CDR2 sequences are DFQATT and SNEGSKA (reference sequence). The CDR3 is 13 amino acids. TCRdb reprocessed the 5' RACE reads, with one entry per CDR3 protein and no DNA. This specimen shows about 160,000 distinct CDR3 sequences; the ten leading clones hold more than 2.5%. The source of this sequence is a human donor with ulcerative colitis or Crohn's disease, or a healthy co-twin of an affected twin (not recorded which). Input material: blood. V and J are TRBV20-1 and TRBJ1-5; TCRdb's D gene call, TRBD1, goes unchecked for lack of DNA. CDR3 region: CSARGSGNQPQHF.